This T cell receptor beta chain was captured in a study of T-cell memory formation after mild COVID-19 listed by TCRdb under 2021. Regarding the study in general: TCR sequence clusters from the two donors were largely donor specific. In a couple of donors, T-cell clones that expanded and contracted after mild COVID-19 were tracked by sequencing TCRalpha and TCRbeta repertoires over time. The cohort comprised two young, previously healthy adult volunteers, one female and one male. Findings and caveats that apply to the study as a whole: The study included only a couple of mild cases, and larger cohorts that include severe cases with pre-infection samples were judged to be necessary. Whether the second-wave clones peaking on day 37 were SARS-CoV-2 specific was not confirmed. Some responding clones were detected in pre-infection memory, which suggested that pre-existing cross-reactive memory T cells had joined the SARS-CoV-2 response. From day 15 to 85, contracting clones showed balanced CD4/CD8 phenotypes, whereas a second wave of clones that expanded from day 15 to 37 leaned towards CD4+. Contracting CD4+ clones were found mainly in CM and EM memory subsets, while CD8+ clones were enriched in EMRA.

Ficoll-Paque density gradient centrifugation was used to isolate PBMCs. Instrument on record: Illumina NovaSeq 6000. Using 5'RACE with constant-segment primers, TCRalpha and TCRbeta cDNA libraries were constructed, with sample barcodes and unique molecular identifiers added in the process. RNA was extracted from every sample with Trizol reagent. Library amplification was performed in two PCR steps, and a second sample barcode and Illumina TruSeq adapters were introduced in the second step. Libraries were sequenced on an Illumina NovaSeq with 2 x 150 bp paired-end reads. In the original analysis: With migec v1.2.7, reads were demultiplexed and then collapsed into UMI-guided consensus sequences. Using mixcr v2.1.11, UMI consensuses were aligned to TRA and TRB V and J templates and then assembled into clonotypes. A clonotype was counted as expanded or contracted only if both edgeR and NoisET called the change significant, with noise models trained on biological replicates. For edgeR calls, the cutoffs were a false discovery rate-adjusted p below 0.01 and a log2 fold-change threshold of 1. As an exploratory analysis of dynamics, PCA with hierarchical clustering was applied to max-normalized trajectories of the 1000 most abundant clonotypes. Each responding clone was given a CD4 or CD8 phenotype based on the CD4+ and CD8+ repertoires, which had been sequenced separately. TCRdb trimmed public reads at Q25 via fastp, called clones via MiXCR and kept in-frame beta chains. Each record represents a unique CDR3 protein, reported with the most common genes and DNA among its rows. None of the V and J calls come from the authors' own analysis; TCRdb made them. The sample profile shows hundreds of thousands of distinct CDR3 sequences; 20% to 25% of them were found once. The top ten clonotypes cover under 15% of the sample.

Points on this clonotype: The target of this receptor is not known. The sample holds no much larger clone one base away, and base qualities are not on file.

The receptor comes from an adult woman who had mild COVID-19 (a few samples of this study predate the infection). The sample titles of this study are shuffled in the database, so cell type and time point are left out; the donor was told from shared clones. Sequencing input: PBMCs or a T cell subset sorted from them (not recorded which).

The CDR3 corresponds to CASSPAGLNYEQYF. The nucleotides are TGTGCCAGCTCACCAGCGGGACTTAACTACGAGCAGTACTTC. The rearrangement combines TRBV18 with TRBJ2-7; TRBD2 is a weak D gene call, 6 bases matching. V drops 2 bases and J drops 3 bases, leaving 11 bases in between. The CDR3 goes from the cysteine to the phenylalanine over 14 residues. The sequence is cut down to CDR3 DNA, 42 bases in frame from base 1. CDR1 and CDR2 are read off the germline V gene as KGHSH and LQKENI. With the portions outside the CDR3 filled from the reference TRBV18 and TRBJ2-7 genes, the complete variable region becomes NAGVMQNPRHLVRRRGQEARLRCSPMKGHSHVYWYRQLPEEGLKFMVYLQKENIIDESGMPKERFSAEFPKEGPSILRIQQVVRGDSAAYFCASSPAGLNYEQYFGPGTRLTVT.